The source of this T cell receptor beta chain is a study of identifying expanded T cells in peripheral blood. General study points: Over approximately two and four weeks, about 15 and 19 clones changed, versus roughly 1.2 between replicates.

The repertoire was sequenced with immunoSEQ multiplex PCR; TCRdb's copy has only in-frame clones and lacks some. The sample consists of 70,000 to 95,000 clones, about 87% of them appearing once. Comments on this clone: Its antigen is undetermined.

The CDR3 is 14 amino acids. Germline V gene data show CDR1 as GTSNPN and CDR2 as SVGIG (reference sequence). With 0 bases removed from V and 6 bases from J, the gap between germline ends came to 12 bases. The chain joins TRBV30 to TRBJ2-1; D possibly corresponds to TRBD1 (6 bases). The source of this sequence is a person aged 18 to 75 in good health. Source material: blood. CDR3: CAWSVGGAFNEQFF. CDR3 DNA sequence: TGTGCCTGGAGTGTAGGGGGAGCGTTCAATGAGCAGTTCTTC. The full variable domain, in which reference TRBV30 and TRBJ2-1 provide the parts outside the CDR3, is SQTIHQWPATLVQPVGSPLSLECTVEGTSNPNLYWYRQAAGRGLQLLFYSVGIGQISSEVPQNLSASRPQDRQFILSSKKLLLSDSGFYLCAWSVGGAFNEQFFGPGTRLTVL.